This T cell receptor (beta chain) was sequenced during a study of identifying expanded T cells in peripheral blood. Sequencing was performed with immunoSEQ multiplex PCR; in TCRdb, only in-frame clones are kept and a portion is missing. The sample shows roughly 90,000 clones, approximately 85% of them seen only once. Deletions cut 0 bases from V and 4 bases from J, with 13 bases between. This CDR3 has 15 residues. Germline V CDR1 and CDR2: SGHRS, YFSETQ. This TCR derives from a person aged 18-70 years in good health. This chain links TRBV5-1 with TRBJ1-1; a possible D gene is TRBD1 (5 bases). The specimen sequenced was blood. This CDR3 reads CASSLEGVAGTEAFF. The CDR3 coding sequence is TGCGCCAGCAGCTTGGAAGGGGTGGCGGGCACTGAAGCTTTCTTT. Full variable domain (outside the CDR3, taken from reference TRBV5-1 and TRBJ1-1): KAGVTQTPRYLIKTRGQQVTLSCSPISGHRSVSWYQQTPGQGLQFLFEYFSETQRNKGNFPGRFSGRQFSNSRSEMNVSTLELGDSALYLCASSLEGVAGTEAFFGQGTRLTVV.